The entry below describes one T cell receptor (beta chain). Antigen unknown. The source of the sample is a study of lymphopenia after photon versus proton radiotherapy. Sequencing used immunoSEQ multiplex PCR; TCRdb keeps in-frame clones, though not all of them. The sample consists of about 26,000 clones, approximately 85% of them appearing once. CDR3 length: 15 residues. The germline CDR1 and CDR2 sequences are MNHNS and SASEGT. V dropped 7 bases and J dropped 6 bases, with 18 bases sitting between them. Findings and limits, study-wide: Oligoclonal CD8+ Temra expansion after nadir drove photon patients' diversity drop.

The material was peripheral blood, obtained from a patient treated with photon-based radiotherapy. The sequence was obtained from a man aged 25-45 years with gastric cancer. This rearrangement joins TRBV6-1 to TRBJ1-4, with D perhaps matching TRBD1 (6 bases). This CDR3 is CASTSRTAGDEKLFF. CDR3 DNA sequence: TGTGCCAGCACCTCGAGGACAGCGGGAGATGAAAAACTGTTTTTT.